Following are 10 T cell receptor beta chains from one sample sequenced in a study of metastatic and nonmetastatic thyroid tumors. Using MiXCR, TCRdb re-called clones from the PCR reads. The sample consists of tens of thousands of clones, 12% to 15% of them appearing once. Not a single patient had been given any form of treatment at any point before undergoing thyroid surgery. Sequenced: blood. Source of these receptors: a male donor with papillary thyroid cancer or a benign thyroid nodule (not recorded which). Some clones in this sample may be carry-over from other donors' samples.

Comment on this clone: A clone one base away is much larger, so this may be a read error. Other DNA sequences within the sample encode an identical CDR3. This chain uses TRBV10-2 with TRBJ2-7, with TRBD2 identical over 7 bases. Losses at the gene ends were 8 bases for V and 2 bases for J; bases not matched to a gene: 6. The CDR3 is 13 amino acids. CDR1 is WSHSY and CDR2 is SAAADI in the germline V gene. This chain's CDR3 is CASRLAVTYEQYF. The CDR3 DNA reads TGCGCCAGCCGACTAGCTGTAACCTACGAGCAGTACTTC.

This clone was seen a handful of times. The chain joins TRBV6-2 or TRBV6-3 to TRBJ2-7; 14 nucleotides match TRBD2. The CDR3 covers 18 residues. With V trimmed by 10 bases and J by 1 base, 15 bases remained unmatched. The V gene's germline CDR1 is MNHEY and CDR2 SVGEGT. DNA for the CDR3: TGTGCCATGGAAACAGGACTAGCGGGAGGTCCCGGATCCTACGAGCAGTACTTC. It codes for CAMETGLAGGPGSYEQYF.

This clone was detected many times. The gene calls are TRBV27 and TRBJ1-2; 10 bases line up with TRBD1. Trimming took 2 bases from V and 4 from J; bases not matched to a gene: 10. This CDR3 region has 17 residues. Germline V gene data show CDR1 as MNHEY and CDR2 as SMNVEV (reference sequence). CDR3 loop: CASSLMDRGGTSYGYTF. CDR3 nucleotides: TGTGCCAGCAGTTTAATGGACAGGGGGGGCACCAGCTATGGCTACACCTTC.

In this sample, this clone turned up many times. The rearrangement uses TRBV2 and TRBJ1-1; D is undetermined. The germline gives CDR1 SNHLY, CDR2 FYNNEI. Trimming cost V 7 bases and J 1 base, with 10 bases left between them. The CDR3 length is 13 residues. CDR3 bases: TGTGCCAGCACCGTCTGGGGGAACACTGAAGCTTTCTTT. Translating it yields CASTVWGNTEAFF.

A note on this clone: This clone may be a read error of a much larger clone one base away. CDR3 amino acids: CASSSAVTGTQYF. In DNA, the CDR3 is TGTGCCAGCAGCTCAGCAGTCACAGGTACGCAGTATTTT. The rearrangement links TRBV7-9 to TRBJ2-3; TRBD1 might be the D (5 bases). Germline CDR1 and CDR2: SEHNR and FQNEAQ (reference sequence). This CDR3 is 13 amino acids long.

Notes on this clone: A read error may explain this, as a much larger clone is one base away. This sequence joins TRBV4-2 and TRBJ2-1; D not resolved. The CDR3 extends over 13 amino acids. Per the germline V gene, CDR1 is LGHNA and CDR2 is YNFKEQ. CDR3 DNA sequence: TGTGTCAGCAGCTATGGACCCTCTGATGAGCAGTTCTTC. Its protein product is CVSSYGPSDEQFF.

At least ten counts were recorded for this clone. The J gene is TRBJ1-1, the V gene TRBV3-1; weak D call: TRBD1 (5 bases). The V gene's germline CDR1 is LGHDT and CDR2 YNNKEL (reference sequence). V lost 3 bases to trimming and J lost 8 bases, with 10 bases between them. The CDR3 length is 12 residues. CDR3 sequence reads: CASSQGTSEAFF. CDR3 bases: TGTGCCAGCAGCCAGGGGACGTCCGAAGCTTTCTTT.

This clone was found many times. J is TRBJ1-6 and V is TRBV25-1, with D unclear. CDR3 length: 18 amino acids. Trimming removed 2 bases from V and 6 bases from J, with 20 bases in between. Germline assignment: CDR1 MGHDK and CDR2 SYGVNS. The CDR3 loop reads CASSERVGRIEGNSPLHF. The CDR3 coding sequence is TGTGCCAGCAGTGAACGGGTTGGGCGGATTGAGGGTAATTCACCCCTCCACTTT. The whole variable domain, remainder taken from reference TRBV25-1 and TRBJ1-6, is EADIYQTPRYLVIGTGKKITLECSQTMGHDKMYWYQQDPGMELHLIHYSYGVNSTEKGDLSSESTVSRIRTEHFPLTLESARPSHTSQYLCASSERVGRIEGNSPLHFGNGTRLTVT.

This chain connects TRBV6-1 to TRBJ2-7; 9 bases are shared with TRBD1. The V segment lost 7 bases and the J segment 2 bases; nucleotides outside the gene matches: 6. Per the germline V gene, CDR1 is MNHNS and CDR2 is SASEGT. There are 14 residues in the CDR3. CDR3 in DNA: TGTGCCAGCATTTCACAGGGGGCTCCCTACGAGCAGTACTTC. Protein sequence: CASISQGAPYEQYF.

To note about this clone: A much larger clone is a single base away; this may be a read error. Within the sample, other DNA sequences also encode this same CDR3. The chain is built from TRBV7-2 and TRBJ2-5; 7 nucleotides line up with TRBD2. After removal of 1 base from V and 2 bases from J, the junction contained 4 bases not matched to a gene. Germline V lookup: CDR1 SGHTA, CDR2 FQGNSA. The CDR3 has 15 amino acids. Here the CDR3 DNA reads TGTGCCAGCAGCTTAGGTGGGAGGGAGCAAGAGACCCAGTACTTC. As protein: CASSLGGREQETQYF.